The 2 T cell receptor beta chains in this list originate from one sample, sequenced in a study of blood T cell repertoires in COVID-19. Using immunoSEQ multiplex PCR, the repertoire was profiled, and TCRdb retains in-frame clones only, with some absent. The table lists around 68,000 clones, roughly 80% of them singletons. Specimen: peripheral blood. The receptors originated from a human donor in a cohort sampled during active COVID-19.

V and J are TRBV15 and TRBJ2-1; 8 bases match TRBD2. The J segment lost 10 bases and the V segment lost 3 bases, leaving 5 bases of the junction unmatched. Germline V gene data show CDR1 as LNHNV and CDR2 as YYDKDF (reference sequence). The CDR3 runs to 13 residues. CDR3 loop: CATSSDGGGEQFF. CDR3 sequence (DNA): TGTGCCACCAGCAGTGACGGCGGGGGGGAGCAGTTCTTC.

This chain joins TRBV18 and TRBJ2-1; 9 positions agree with TRBD2. Germline V gene data show CDR1 as KGHSH and CDR2 as LQKENI. V shed 5 bases and J 3 bases; nucleotides not matched to a gene: 11. CDR3 length: 17 residues. CDR3 DNA: TGTGCCAGCTCAACCCGCGGGGGGGGCGTCGTCTACAATGAGCAGTTCTTC. It codes for CASSTRGGGVVYNEQFF.